This TCR beta chain was observed in a study of blood T cell repertoires in COVID-19. The wider study: Sites across the United States, Italy and Spain contributed samples from acute and convalescent COVID-19. The analysed material was cDNA or gDNA that came from T cells, B-cell-depleted T cells, or PBMCs.

Authors' analysis steps: Nucleated cell counts were estimated from reference gene primer amplification. The data were produced by immunoSEQ multiplex PCR, yet TCRdb's version contains in-frame clones alone and is incomplete. V, J and clone size reflect that table, while D and trimming were determined from the DNA. The sample consists of about 210,000 clones, about nine tenths of them appearing once. V lost 3 bases, J lost 4 bases, and 10 bases lay in between. The CDR3 contains 13 residues. The germline gives CDR1 SGHRS, CDR2 YFSETQ. The receptor comes from a woman aged 40 to 50 with acute or convalescent COVID-19. The rearrangement links TRBV5-1 to TRBJ1-1; possibly TRBD1 for D (6 bases). Sample: peripheral blood. CDR3: CASSSGVVTEAFF. The CDR3 coding sequence is TGCGCCAGCAGCTCAGGGGTCGTCACTGAAGCTTTCTTT. Together with reference TRBV5-1 and TRBJ1-1, the CDR3 gives the full variable domain: KAGVTQTPRYLIKTRGQQVTLSCSPISGHRSVSWYQQTPGQGLQFLFEYFSETQRNKGNFPGRFSGRQFSNSRSEMNVSTLELGDSALYLCASSSGVVTEAFFGQGTRLTVV.